In its sample, the clone carrying this T cell receptor beta chain was seen many times. Its antigen is not known. The data were obtained in a study of T cells after yellow fever vaccination. Overall study results and limits: The study found a weaker secondary response that peaked faster, day 5 versus 15. Subsequent to the booster, the majority of primary-vaccination clones reappeared (roughly 95% CD4, 88% CD8).

Universal primer sites and UMIs were introduced during 5'RACE template-switching synthesis of TCR cDNA. One entry per CDR3 protein results from TCRdb running MiXCR on the 5' RACE reads. The table has almost 30,000 distinct CDR3 sequences, about 4.7% seen once; the top ten hold about 38%. CDR3 length: 14 amino acids. The V gene's germline CDR1 is LGHNA and CDR2 YNFKEQ. J gave up 3 bases and V 1 base, and 0 bases lay outside the gene matches. The chain recombines TRBV4-2 with TRBJ2-5; 9 bases map to TRBD2. This TCR was recovered from a man younger than 40 who received the YFV17D yellow fever vaccine. The input for sequencing was CD8+ T cells sorted from PBMCs, taken 10 days after the yellow fever booster vaccination. The CDR3 region has the DNA TGTGCCAGCAGCCAAGGACTAGCGGAAGAGACCCAGTACTTC. Translation: CASSQGLAEETQYF.